These T cell receptor beta chains were read from a single sample in a study of T cells in Graves' hyperthyroidism and ophthalmopathy. TCRdb used MiXCR to reprocess the multiplex PCR reads, holding one entry per CDR3 protein. The repertoire holds fewer than 200,000 distinct CDR3 sequences, with about a sixth as singletons. Material: blood. The source of these receptors is a woman between 50 and 59 years old with Graves' hyperthyroidism. Each CDR3 is given with its conserved first and last residue. Fields, in order: J gene, clone size, D gene, V gene, CDR3 DNA, CDR3 protein. The D gene is left open where the match is weak. Rows give clone size only sometimes, using once, few, many, or a class for an expanded clone.

>TRBJ2-7|many|NA|TRBV4-2
TGTGCCAGCAGCCAAGAAATGATCCAGTCCTACGAGCAGTACTTC
CASSQEMIQSYEQYF
>TRBJ1-1|NA|TRBD1|TRBV20-1
TGCAGTGCTAGAGCGGGACAGGGATTGACCTGGCCTTTCTTT
CSARAGQGLTWPFF
>TRBJ2-4|many|NA|TRBV11-2
TGTGCCAGCAGCTTAGATCAAAGGCTCAGGTACTTC
CASSLDQRLRYF
>TRBJ2-7|many|NA|TRBV7-2
TGTGCCAGCAGCCTCTCCGGGACACTTTACGAGCAGTACTTC
CASSLSGTLYEQYF
>TRBJ2-3|many|TRBD1|TRBV28
TGTGCCAGCAGATCACACCAGGGGGCGATTGGGACAGATACGCAGTATTTT
CASRSHQGAIGTDTQYF
>TRBJ1-1|many|TRBD1|TRBV7-9
TGTGCCAGCAGCTTAAAGTTTGGGACAGGGTCTGAAGCTTTCTTT
CASSLKFGTGSEAFF
>TRBJ1-1|NA|NA|TRBV5-1
TGCGCCAGCAGCTTGGGGCCAGGGTCTTCCCTTCTTAACACTGAAGCTTTCTTT
CASSLGPGSSLLNTEAFF
>TRBJ2-5|many|TRBD1|TRBV7-2
TGTGCCAGCAGCCCCCGACAGGGCGGGCAAGAGACCCAGTACTTC
CASSPRQGGQETQYF
>TRBJ1-3|NA|NA|TRBV7-6
TGTGCCAGCAGCGTCGGCGAATTTACGACAGAACCTTCTGGAAACACCATATATTTT
CASSVGEFTTEPSGNTIYF
>TRBJ2-2|many|TRBD1|TRBV7-9
TGTGCCAGCAGCTCCAATGGGGCCAGGGGGCGCTTCGGGGAGCTGTTTTTT
CASSSNGARGRFGELFF
>TRBJ2-7|NA|TRBD1|TRBV7-9
TGTGCCAGCAGCTTAGTGGTTGGACAGGGCCTCTACGAGCAGTACTTC
CASSLVVGQGLYEQYF
>TRBJ1-4|many|TRBD1|TRBV20-1
TGCAGTGCTAGAGTCACAGGGGTGCGGGAAAAACTGTTTTTT
CSARVTGVREKLFF
>TRBJ2-1|many|NA|TRBV29-1
TGCAGCGTTGCGAGGGGCGAGGGGCAGTTCTTC
CSVARGEGQFF
>TRBJ2-7|many|TRBD2|TRBV7-2
TGTGCCAGCAGCCTTAGCGGGGGGTACTACGAGCAGTACTTC
CASSLSGGYYEQYF
>TRBJ1-2|many|NA|TRBV5-1
TGCGCCAGCAGCGCGGGAGGCAGGGCGATCACCTTC
CASSAGGRAITF
>TRBJ1-1|NA|NA|TRBV27
TGTGCCAGCAGCCCTATGGGGGGGGTAGTGAACACTGAAGCTTTCTTT
CASSPMGGVVNTEAFF
>TRBJ2-5|many|NA|TRBV24-1
TGTGCCACCAGTGACCTGGACTTAAGGTCAGCGGGGACCCAGTACTTC
CATSDLDLRSAGTQYF
>TRBJ1-1|many|TRBD1|TRBV7-2
TGTGCCAGCAGCTTTTACGACAGGGGGTCTGAAGCTTTCTTT
CASSFYDRGSEAFF
>TRBJ1-2|many|NA|TRBV13
TGTGCCAGCAGCCCCACCCAGAGTCCCTTCTATGGCTACACCTTC
CASSPTQSPFYGYTF
>TRBJ2-7|many|TRBD1|TRBV20-1
TGCAGTGCTGCCGGGACAGGGTCCTACGAGCAGTACTTC
CSAAGTGSYEQYF
>TRBJ1-6|NA|NA|TRBV5-6
TGTGCCAGCAGCTTGGGGCAGGACTATAATTCACCCCTCCACTTT
CASSLGQDYNSPLHF
>TRBJ2-2|many|TRBD1|TRBV6-1
TGTGCCAGCAGAGGGGGCCGGAACACCGGGGAGCTGTTTTTT
CASRGGRNTGELFF
>TRBJ2-5|many|NA|TRBV20-1
TGCAGTGCTCGGCAGGGGATCAGCGGGCGGTACCAAGAGACCCAGTACTTC
CSARQGISGRYQETQYF
>TRBJ2-1|many|TRBD2|TRBV6-1
TGTGCCAGCAGTTACGAGCGGGGGGGCCGAGGCAATGAGCAGTTCTTC
CASSYERGGRGNEQFF
>TRBJ1-1|few|NA|TRBV10-1
TGCGCCAGCAGAACGGGCCTCAGACAATGTGTCACTGAAGCTTTCTTT
CASRTGLRQCVTEAFF
>TRBJ2-2|NA|NA|TRBV7-9
TGTGCCAGCAGCTTAGTAAGCTCGAACACCGGGGAGCTGTTTTTT
CASSLVSSNTGELFF
>TRBJ2-3|NA|NA|TRBV13
TGTGCCAGCAGCGCGCTAACAGATACGCAGTATTTT
CASSALTDTQYF
>TRBJ1-5|many|NA|TRBV28
TGTGCCAGCAGTTCCCCTGTCGGGCCAAGGGAGCCCCAGCATTTT
CASSSPVGPREPQHF
>TRBJ2-2|many|NA|TRBV27
TGTGCCAGCAGTTTGCTGAACTTGGGCGGGGAGCTGTTTTTT
CASSLLNLGGELFF
>TRBJ2-7|many|TRBD1|TRBV12-3/TRBV12-4
TGTGCCAGCAGTCCTACAGGGGGCCGAAGCTCCTACGAGCAGTACTTC
CASSPTGGRSSYEQYF
>TRBJ1-2|many|NA|TRBV5-1
TGCGCCAGCAGCTTGGGGCAAGAGGTGGATGGCTACACCTTC
CASSLGQEVDGYTF
>TRBJ2-7|many|NA|TRBV28
TGTGCCAGCAGTTTATTCAGGGGCTACGAGCAGTACTTC
CASSLFRGYEQYF
>TRBJ1-5|few|NA|TRBV20-1
TGCAGTGCTAGAGATGGCCAGGGTGAGAGTCAGCCCCAGCATTTT
CSARDGQGESQPQHF
>TRBJ1-5|many|NA|TRBV3-1
TGTGCCAGCAGCCAAGATCTACCGTTCTTCCGGCCCCAGCATTTT
CASSQDLPFFRPQHF
>TRBJ1-1|NA|TRBD1|TRBV7-9
TGTGCCAGCAGCCCCGGCCGGGACAGCTTGAACACTGAAGCTTTCTTT
CASSPGRDSLNTEAFF
>TRBJ1-1|many|NA|TRBV6-5
TGTGCCAGCAGTTACGGGCAGAGGAGGAGGAACACTGAAGCTTTCTTT
CASSYGQRRRNTEAFF
>TRBJ2-3|many|TRBD2|TRBV5-1
TGCGCCAGCAGCTCCGGACTAGTGAAGCCAGATACGCAGTATTTT
CASSSGLVKPDTQYF
>TRBJ1-3|many|TRBD1|TRBV6-1
TGTGCCAGCAGCCCCCTAACAGGGGATGGAAACACCATATATTTT
CASSPLTGDGNTIYF